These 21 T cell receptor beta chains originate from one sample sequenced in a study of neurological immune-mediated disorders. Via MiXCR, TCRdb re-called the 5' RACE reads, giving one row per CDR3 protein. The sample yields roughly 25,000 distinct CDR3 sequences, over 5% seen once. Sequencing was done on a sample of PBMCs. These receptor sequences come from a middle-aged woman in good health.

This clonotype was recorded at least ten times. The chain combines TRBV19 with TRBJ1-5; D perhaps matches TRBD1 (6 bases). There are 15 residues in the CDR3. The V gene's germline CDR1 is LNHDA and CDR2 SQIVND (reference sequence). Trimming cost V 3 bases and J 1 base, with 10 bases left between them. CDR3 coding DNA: TGTGCCAGTAGTATTGAGGGGGTCAGCAATCAGCCCCAGCATTTT. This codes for CASSIEGVSNQPQHF.

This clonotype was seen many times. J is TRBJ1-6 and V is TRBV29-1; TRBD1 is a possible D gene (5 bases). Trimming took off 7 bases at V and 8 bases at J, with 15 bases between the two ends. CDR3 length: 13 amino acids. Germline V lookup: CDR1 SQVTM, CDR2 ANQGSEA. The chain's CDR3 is CSAATAEDSPLHF. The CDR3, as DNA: TGCAGCGCCGCGACAGCAGAGGATTCACCCCTCCACTTT.

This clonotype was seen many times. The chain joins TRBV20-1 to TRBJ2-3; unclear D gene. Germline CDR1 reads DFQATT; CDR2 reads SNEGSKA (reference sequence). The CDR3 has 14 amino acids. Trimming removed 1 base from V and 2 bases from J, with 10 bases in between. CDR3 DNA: TGCAGTGCTAGAGGTGGCACCAACACAGATACGCAGTATTTT. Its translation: CSARGGTNTDTQYF.

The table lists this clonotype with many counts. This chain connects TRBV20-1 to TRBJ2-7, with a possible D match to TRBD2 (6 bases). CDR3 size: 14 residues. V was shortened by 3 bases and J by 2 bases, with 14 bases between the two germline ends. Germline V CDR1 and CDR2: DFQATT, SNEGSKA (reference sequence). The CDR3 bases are TGCAGTGCTAGCCCACCGGGACTGCCCTACGAGCAGTACTTC. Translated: CSASPPGLPYEQYF.

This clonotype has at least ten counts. CDR3 sequence reads: CASSPTIAGGLNEQFF. The CDR3 nucleotides are TGTGCCAGCAGCCCCACGATAGCGGGAGGGTTGAATGAGCAGTTCTTC. The rearrangement joins TRBV11-2 to TRBJ2-1; 11 nucleotides agree with TRBD2. Trimming took 5 bases from V and 7 from J; bases not matched to a gene: 10. Germline assignment: CDR1 SGHAT and CDR2 FQNNGV. The CDR3 is made up of 16 amino acids.

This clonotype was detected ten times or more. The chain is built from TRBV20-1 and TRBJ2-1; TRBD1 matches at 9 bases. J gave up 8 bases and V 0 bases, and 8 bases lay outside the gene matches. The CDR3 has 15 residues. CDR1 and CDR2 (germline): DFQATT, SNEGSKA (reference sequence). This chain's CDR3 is CSARDRDRVGYEQFF. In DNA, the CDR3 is TGCAGTGCTAGAGATAGGGACAGGGTAGGCTATGAGCAGTTCTTC.

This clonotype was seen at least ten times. CDR3 coding DNA: TGCAGCGTACAACGAGGGGACGGCTACACCTTC. This encodes CSVQRGDGYTF. V gene TRBV29-1 combines with J gene TRBJ1-2; a weak D match, TRBD1 (5 bases). With 6 bases removed from V and 8 bases from J, the gap between germline ends came to 13 bases. The CDR3 has 11 amino acids. Germline-derived CDR1 and CDR2 are SQVTM and ANQGSEA.

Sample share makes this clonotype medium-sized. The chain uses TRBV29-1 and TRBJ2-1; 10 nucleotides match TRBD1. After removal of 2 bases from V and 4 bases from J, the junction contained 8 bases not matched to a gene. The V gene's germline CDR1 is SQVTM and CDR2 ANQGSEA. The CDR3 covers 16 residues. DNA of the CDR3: TGCAGCGTTGAAATTGGGACAGGGGCGTCGTACAATGAGCAGTTCTTC. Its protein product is CSVEIGTGASYNEQFF.

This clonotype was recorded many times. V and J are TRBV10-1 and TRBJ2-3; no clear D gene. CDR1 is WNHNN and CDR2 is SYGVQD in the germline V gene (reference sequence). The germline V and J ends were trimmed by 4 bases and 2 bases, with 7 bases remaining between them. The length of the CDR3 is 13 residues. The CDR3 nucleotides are TGCGCCAGCAGTGGCTATGTCACAGATACGCAGTATTTT. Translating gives CASSGYVTDTQYF.

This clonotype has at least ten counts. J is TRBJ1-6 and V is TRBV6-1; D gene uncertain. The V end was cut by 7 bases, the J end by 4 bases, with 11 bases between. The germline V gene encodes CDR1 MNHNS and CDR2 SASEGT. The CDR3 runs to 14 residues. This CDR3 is CASIPDGYNSPLHF. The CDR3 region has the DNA TGTGCCAGCATCCCCGACGGATATAATTCACCCCTCCACTTT.

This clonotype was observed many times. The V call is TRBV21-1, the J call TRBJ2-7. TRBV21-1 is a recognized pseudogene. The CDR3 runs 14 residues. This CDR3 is CASSNLSGSYEQYF. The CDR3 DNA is TGTGCCAGCAGCAATCTATCTGGGTCCTACGAGCAGTACTTC.

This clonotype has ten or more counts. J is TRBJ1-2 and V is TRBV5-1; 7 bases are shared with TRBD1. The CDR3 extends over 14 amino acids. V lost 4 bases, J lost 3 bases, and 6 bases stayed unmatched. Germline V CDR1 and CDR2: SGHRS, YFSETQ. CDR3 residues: CASSPSGTDYGYTF. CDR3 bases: TGCGCCAGCAGCCCCTCCGGGACAGACTATGGCTACACCTTC.

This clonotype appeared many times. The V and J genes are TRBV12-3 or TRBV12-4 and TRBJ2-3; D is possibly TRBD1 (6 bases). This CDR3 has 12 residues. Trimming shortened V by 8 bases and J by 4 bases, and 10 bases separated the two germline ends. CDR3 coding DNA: TGTGCCAGCGAAGGGGGAGCAGATACGCAGTATTTT. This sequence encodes CASEGGADTQYF.

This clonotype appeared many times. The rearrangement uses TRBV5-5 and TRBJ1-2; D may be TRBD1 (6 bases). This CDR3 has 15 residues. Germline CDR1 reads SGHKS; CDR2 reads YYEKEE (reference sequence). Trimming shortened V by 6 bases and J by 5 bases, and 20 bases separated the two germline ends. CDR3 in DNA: TGTGCCAGCATCGACGACAGACAGGAGAGTTATGGCTACACCTTC. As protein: CASIDDRQESYGYTF.

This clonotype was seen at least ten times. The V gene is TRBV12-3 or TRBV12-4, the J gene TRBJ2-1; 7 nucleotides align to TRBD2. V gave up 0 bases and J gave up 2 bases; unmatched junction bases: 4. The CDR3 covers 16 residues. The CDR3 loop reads CASSLAGGSAYNEQFF. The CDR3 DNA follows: TGTGCCAGCAGTTTAGCGGGAGGGTCGGCCTACAATGAGCAGTTCTTC.

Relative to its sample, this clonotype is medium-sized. CDR3 nucleotide sequence: TGTGCCAGCTCTCGACCGGGACTAGCCTCCGAGCAGTACTTC. The encoded protein is CASSRPGLASEQYF. The chain uses TRBV5-6 and TRBJ2-7; 9 positions match TRBD2. The CDR3 is 14 residues long. Germline V gene data show CDR1 as SGHDT and CDR2 as YYEEEE. Trimming took 7 bases from V and 6 from J; bases not matched to a gene: 11.

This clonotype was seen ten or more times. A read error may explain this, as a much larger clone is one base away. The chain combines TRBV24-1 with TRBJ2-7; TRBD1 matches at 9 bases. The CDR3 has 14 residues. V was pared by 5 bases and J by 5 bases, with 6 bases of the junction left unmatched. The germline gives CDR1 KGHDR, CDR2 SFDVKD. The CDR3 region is CATSATGGGNEQYF. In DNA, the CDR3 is TGTGCCACCAGTGCTACAGGGGGCGGAAACGAGCAGTACTTC.

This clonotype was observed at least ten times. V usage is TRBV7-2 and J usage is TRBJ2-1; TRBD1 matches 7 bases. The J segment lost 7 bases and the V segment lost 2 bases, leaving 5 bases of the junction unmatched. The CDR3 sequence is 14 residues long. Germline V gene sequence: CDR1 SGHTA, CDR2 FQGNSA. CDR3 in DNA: TGTGCCAGCAGCTTACAAGGGGGCAAGAATGAGCAGTTCTTC. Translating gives CASSLQGGKNEQFF.

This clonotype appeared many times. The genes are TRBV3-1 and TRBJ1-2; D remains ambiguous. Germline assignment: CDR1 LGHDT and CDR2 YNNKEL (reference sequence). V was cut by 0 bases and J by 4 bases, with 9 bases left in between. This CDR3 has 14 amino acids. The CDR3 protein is CASSQDTQSYGYTF. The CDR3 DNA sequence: TGTGCCAGCAGCCAAGATACCCAGTCCTATGGCTACACCTTC.

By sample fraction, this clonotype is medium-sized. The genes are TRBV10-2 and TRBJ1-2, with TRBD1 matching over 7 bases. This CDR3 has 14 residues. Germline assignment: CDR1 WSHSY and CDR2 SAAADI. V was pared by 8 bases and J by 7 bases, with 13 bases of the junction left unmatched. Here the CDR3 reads CASSTGLTSVGYTF. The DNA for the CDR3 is TGCGCCAGCTCGACAGGGCTGACCTCAGTTGGCTACACCTTC.

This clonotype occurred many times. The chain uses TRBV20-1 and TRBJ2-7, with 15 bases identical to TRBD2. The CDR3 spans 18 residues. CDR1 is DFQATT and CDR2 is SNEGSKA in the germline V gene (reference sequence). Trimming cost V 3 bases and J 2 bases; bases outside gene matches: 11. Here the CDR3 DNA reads TGCAGTGCTAGCCCAGGACTAGCGGGAGGGCCCCCCCCCTACGAGCAGTACTTC. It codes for CSASPGLAGGPPPYEQYF.